The count of the clone carrying this T cell receptor (beta chain) is one. The antigen remains unidentified. Expressed TCRB transcripts were sequenced because the entire RNA isolate underwent reverse transcription. Here immunoSEQ multiplex PCR was the method, and the copy in TCRdb shows in-frame clones only, minus some. This sample yields 640,000 or so clones, of which roughly an eighth are seen a single time; around 0.022% belongs to the top ten. This sample was taken from a study of beta chain features in type 1 diabetes. Study-wide findings and caveats: Researchers report that Type 1 diabetes patients had moderately but significantly shorter TCRB CDR3s across all four CD4+ subsets.

The ends were cut back, 3 bases at V and 5 bases at J, with 7 bases in the middle. Germline loops: CDR1 SGHAT, CDR2 FQNNGV. There are 12 residues in the CDR3. The gene calls are TRBV11-2 and TRBJ1-1; a weak D match, TRBD1 (6 bases). The sample comprised naive CD4+ T cells from blood. This receptor was taken from a man between 18 and 29 years old with type 1 diabetes. The CDR3 DNA is TGTGCCAGCAGCTTTGACAGGACTGAAGCTTTCTTT. It specifies CASSFDRTEAFF.